The present T cell receptor beta chain was sequenced within a study of T cell changes during pregnancy in multiple sclerosis. Germline assignment: CDR1 SNHLY and CDR2 FYNNEI. V shed 4 bases and J 5 bases; nucleotides not matched to a gene: 11. CDR3 size: 16 residues. Clones were sequenced by immunoSEQ multiplex PCR, and TCRdb holds only the in-frame ones, with some missing. The data contain under 100,000 clones, about 95% of them singletons. The chain combines TRBV2 with TRBJ2-5; TRBD2 matches at 9 bases. The TCR was taken from a female donor with multiple sclerosis, enrolled in a pregnancy study. The input for sequencing was peripheral blood, taken in the third trimester of pregnancy. CDR3 sequence: CASSVGLALTGETQYF. CDR3 coding DNA: TGTGCCAGCAGTGTGGGACTAGCTCTCACGGGGGAGACCCAGTACTTC.